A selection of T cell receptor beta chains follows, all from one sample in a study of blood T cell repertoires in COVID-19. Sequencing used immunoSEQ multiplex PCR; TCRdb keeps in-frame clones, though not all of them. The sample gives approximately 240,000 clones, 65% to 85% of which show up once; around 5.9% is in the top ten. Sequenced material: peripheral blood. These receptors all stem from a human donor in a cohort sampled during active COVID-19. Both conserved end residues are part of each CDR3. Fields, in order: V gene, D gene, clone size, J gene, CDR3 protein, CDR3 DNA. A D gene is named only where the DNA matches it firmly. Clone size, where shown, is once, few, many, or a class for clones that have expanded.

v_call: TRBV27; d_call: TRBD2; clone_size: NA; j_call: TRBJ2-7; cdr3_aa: CASSFGRATYEQYF; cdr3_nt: TGTGCCAGCAGTTTTGGGAGGGCCACCTACGAGCAGTACTTC
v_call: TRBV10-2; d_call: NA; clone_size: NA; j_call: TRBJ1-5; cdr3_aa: CASSRDFGNQPQHF; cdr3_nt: TGCGCCAGCAGCAGGGATTTTGGCAATCAGCCCCAGCATTTT
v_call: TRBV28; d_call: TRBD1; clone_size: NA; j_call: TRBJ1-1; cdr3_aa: CASSPGQGYTEAFF; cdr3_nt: TGTGCCAGCAGCCCGGGACAGGGGTACACTGAAGCTTTCTTT
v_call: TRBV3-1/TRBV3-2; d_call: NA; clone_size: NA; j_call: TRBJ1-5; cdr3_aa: CASSQGTPGSQPQHF; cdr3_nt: TGTGCCAGCAGCCAAGGGACTCCGGGGAGTCAGCCCCAGCATTTT
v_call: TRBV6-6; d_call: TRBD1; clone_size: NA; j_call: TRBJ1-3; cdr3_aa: CASSQTGSYSGNTIYF; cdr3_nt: TGTGCCAGCAGTCAGACAGGGTCCTACTCTGGAAACACCATATATTTT
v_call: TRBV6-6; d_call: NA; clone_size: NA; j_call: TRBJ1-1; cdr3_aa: CASRQRTEAFF; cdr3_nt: TGTGCCAGCCGACAGCGCACTGAAGCTTTCTTT
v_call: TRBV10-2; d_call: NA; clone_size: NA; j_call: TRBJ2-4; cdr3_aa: CASSEGLALGNIQYF; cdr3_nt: TGCGCCAGCAGTGAAGGGCTAGCGTTAGGAAACATTCAGTACTTC
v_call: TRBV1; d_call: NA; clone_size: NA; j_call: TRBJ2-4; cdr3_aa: CTSSQVKGLVKNIQYF; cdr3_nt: TGCACCAGCAGCCAAGTTAAGGGACTAGTTAAAAACATTCAGTACTTC
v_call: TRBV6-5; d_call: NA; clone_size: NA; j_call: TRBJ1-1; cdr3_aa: CASSFTRTQDTEAFF; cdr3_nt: TGTGCCAGCAGCTTCACAAGGACACAGGACACTGAAGCTTTCTTT
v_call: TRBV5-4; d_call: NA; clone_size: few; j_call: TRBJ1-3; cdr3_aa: CASSLPGRSGNTIYF; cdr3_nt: TGTGCCAGCAGCTTGCCAGGTCGCTCTGGAAACACCATATATTTT
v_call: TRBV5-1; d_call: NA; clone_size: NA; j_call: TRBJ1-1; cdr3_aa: CASSLNQGTEAFF; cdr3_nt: TGCGCCAGCAGCTTGAACCAGGGGACTGAAGCTTTCTTT
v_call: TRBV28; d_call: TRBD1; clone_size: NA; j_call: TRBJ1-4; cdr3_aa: CASSGRRTGTRKLFF; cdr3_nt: TGTGCCAGCAGCGGCAGGAGGACAGGAACAAGAAAACTGTTTTTT
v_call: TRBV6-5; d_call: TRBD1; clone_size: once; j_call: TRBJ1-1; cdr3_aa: CASSYGDRGAFF; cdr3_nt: TGTGCCAGCAGTTATGGTGACAGGGGAGCTTTCTTT
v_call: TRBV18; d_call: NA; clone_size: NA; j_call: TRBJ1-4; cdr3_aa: CASQRSNEKLFF; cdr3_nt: TGTGCCAGCCAACGGTCTAATGAAAAACTGTTTTTT
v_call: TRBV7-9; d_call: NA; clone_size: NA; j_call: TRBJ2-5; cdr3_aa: CASSPGQFQETQYF; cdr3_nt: TGTGCCAGCAGCCCGGGACAATTTCAAGAGACCCAGTACTTC
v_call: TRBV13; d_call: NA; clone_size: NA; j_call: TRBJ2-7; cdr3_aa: CASSLRGQSGSEQYF; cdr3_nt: TGTGCCAGCAGTCTCCGGGGTCAAAGCGGGTCCGAGCAGTACTTC
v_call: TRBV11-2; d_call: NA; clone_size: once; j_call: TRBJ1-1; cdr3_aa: CASSLQGGTMGAAFF; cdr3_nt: TGTGCCAGCAGCCTTCAGGGAGGGACTATGGGTGCAGCTTTCTTT
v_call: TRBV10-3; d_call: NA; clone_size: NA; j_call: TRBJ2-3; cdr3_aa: CAISEGGESTDTQYF; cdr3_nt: TGTGCCATCAGTGAAGGCGGGGAGAGCACAGATACGCAGTATTTT
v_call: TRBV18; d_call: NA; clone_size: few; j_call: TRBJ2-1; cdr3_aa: CASSPALYNEQFF; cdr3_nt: TGTGCCAGCTCACCTGCTCTATACAATGAGCAGTTCTTC
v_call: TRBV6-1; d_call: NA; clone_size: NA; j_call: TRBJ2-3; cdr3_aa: CASSEGSARVDTQYF; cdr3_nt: TGTGCCAGCAGTGAAGGTAGCGCGAGGGTAGATACGCAGTATTTT
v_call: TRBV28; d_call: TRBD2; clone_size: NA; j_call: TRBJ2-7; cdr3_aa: CASSLRAAGGGEQYF; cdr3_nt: TGTGCCAGCAGCTTAAGAGCAGCGGGAGGAGGTGAGCAGTACTTC
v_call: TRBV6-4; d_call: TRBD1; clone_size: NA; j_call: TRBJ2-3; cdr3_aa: CASSEQGDEDTQYF; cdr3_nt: TGTGCCAGCAGTGAACAGGGGGATGAAGATACGCAGTATTTT
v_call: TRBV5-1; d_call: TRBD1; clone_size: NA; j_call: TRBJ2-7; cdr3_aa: CASSSLSGTDYEQYF; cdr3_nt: TGCGCCAGCAGCTCCCTTTCCGGGACAGACTACGAGCAGTACTTC
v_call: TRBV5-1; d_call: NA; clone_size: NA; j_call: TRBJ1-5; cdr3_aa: CASSLDGGNQPQHF; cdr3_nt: TGCGCCAGCAGCTTGGACGGGGGCAATCAGCCCCAGCATTTT
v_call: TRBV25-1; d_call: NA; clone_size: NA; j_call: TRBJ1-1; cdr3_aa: CASSTPTPTPGNTEAFF; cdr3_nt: TGTGCCAGCAGTACCCCCACCCCGACACCTGGGAACACTGAAGCTTTCTTT
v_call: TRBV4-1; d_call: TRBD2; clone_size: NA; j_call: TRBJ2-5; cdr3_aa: CASSSTGLAGGQTQYF; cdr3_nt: TGCGCCAGCAGCTCAACCGGACTAGCGGGGGGGCAGACCCAGTACTTC
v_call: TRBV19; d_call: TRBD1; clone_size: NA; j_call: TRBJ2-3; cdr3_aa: CASSIVGRGFTDTQYF; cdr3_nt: TGTGCCAGTAGTATAGTGGGCAGGGGGTTCACAGATACGCAGTATTTT
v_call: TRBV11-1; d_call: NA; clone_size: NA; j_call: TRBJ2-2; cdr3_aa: CASSPSQGYTGELFF; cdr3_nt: TGTGCCAGCAGTCCGTCGCAGGGGTACACCGGGGAGCTGTTTTTT
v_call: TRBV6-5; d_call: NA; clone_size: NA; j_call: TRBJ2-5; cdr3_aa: CASTKPGTQETQYF; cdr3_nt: TGTGCCAGCACCAAACCGGGGACACAAGAGACCCAGTACTTC
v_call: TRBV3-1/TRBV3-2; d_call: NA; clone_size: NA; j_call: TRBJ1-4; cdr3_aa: CASSLQGSTNEKLFF; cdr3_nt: TGTGCCAGCAGCCTACAGGGATCAACTAATGAAAAACTGTTTTTT
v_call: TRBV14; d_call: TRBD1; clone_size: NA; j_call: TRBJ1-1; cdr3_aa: CASSPGTGGVMNTEAFF; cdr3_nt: TGTGCCAGCAGCCCAGGGACAGGGGGCGTAATGAACACTGAAGCTTTCTTT
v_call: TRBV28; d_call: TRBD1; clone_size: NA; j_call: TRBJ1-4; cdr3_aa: CASTRTGGHEKLFF; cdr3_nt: TGTGCCAGCACCAGGACAGGGGGGCATGAAAAACTGTTTTTT
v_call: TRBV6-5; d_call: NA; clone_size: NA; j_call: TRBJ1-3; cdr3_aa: CASSYVSGSGNTIYF; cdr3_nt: TGTGCCAGCAGTTACGTGAGCGGCTCTGGAAACACCATATATTTT
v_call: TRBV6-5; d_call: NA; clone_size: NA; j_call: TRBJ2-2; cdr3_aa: CASSYSRDTGELFF; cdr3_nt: TGTGCCAGCAGTTACTCCAGGGACACCGGGGAGCTGTTTTTT
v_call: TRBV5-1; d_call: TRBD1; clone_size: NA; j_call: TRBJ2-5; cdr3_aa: CASSRRGGETQYF; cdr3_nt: TGCGCCAGCAGCCGTCGAGGGGGCGAGACCCAGTACTTC
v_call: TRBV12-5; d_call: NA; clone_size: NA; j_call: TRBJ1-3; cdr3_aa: CASGLVISSGNTIYF; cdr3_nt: TGTGCTAGTGGTTTGGTTATCAGTTCTGGAAACACCATATATTTT
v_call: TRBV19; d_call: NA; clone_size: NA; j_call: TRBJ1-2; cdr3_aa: CASSTRGAGYTF; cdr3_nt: TGTGCCAGTAGTACCCGGGGAGCTGGCTACACCTTC
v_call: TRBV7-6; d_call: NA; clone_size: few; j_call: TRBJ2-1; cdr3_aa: CASSQGQGGFNEQFF; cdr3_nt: TGTGCCAGCAGCCAGGGGCAGGGGGGCTTCAATGAGCAGTTCTTC
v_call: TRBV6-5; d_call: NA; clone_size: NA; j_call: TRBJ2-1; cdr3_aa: CASRSGIYDEQFF; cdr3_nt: TGTGCCAGCCGGAGTGGTATATACGATGAGCAGTTCTTC
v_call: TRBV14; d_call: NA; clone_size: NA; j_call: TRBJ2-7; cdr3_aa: CASSQVSYVREQYF; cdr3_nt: TGTGCCAGCAGCCAAGTTAGCTACGTCCGGGAGCAGTACTTC
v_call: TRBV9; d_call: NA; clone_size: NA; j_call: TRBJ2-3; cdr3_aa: CASSFRQTDTQYF; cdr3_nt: TGTGCCAGCAGCTTTCGACAGACCGATACGCAGTATTTT
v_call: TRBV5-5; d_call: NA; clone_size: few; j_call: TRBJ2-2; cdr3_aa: CASSLIDTGELFF; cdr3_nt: TGTGCCAGCAGCTTGATCGACACCGGGGAGCTGTTTTTT
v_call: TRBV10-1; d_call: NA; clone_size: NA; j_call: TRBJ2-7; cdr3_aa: CASKASEAHEQYF; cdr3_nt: TGCGCCAGCAAGGCTAGCGAGGCCCACGAGCAGTACTTC
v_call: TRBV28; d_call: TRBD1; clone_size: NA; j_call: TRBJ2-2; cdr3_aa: CASSDTGTGGVGELFF; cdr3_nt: TGTGCCAGCAGCGACACCGGGACAGGGGGTGTCGGGGAGCTGTTTTTT
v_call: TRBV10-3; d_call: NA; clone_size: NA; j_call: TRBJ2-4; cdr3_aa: CAISESIQGPLNIQYF; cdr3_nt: TGTGCCATCAGTGAGTCGATACAGGGCCCCTTAAACATTCAGTACTTC
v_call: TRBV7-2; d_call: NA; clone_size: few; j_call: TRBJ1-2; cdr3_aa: CASSLSTANYGYTF; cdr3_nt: TGTGCCAGCAGCTTGTCGACAGCTAACTATGGCTACACCTTC